This T cell receptor (beta chain) was sequenced in a study of shared clonotypes between healthy human individuals. General study results and limits: Four donors shared approximately 5% of their naive CD4 clonotypes. Relative to their counterparts shared across all four donors, non-shared clonotypes exhibited diminished generation probabilities.

The CDR3 consists of 13 residues. Trimming pared 4 bases from V and 2 bases from J, leaving 8 bases between. The germline V gene encodes CDR1 SGHAT and CDR2 FQNNGV. Profiling relied on immunoSEQ multiplex PCR, and the TCRdb table lists in-frame clones only, not all of them. The sample shows about 2 million clones, roughly 94% of them seen only once. The table lists this clone with a count of one. Its antigen is still unknown. The receptor was derived from a man younger than 35 in good health. The gene calls are TRBV11-2 and TRBJ2-5, with a possible D match to TRBD1 (5 bases). The sample comprised naive CD4+ T cells sorted from blood. Noted subset: CD45RA+ positively selected. The CDR3 protein is CASSWGGQETQYF. In DNA form, the CDR3 reads TGTGCCAGCAGCTGGGGCGGACAAGAGACCCAGTACTTC.